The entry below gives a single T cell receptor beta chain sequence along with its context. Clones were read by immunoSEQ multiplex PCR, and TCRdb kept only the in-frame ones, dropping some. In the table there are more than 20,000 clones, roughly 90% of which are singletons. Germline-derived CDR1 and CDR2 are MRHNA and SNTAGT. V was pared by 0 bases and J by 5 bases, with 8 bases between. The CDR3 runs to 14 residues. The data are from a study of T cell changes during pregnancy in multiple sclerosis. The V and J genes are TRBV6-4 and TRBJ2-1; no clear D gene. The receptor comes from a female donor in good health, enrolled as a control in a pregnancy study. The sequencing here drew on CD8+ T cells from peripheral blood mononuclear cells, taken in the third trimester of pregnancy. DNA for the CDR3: TGTGCCAGCAGTGACTCTCAGGAAAACAATGAGCAGTTCTTC. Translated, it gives CASSDSQENNEQFF.